These 4 T cell receptor beta chains originate from one sample sequenced in a study of T cell repertoires in cytomegalovirus infection. TCRdb processed the reads anew with MiXCR; each CDR3 protein has one entry. This sample has fewer than 350,000 distinct CDR3 sequences, with roughly 17% found just once. Sequencing was done on a sample of PBMCs. The receptors derive from a human donor in good health (CMV status not recorded). Some clones in this sample may be carry-over from other donors' samples.

This clonotype was detected only a few times. The chain carries TRBV3-1 and TRBJ2-3, with 12 bases fitting TRBD2. Trimming at V came to 5 bases and at J to 6 bases, leaving 6 bases not matched to a gene. This CDR3 spans 15 amino acids. The germline V gene has CDR1 LGHDT and CDR2 YNNKEL (reference sequence). In DNA form, the CDR3 reads TGTGCCAGCAGCGCTTGGACTAGCGGGGCGGATACGCAGTATTTT. Its translation: CASSAWTSGADTQYF.

This clonotype showed up many times. The chain employs TRBV10-3 and TRBJ1-5, with D maybe TRBD1 (6 bases). Germline CDR1 is ENHRY and CDR2 is SYGVKD. CDR3 size: 15 residues. Trimming removed 0 bases from V and 4 bases from J, with 10 bases in between. For the CDR3, the DNA is TGTGCCATCAGTGAGTCGGGGACACAGAATCAGCCCCAGCATTTT. Its translation: CAISESGTQNQPQHF.

The chain carries TRBV20-1 and TRBJ2-7; D possibly corresponds to TRBD1 (6 bases). Germline CDR1 DFQATT, CDR2 SNEGSKA (reference sequence). V was pared by 6 bases and J by 2 bases, with 14 bases between. This CDR3 contains 13 residues. The CDR3 DNA is TGCAGTGCCGCCGGACAGAAAACCTACGAGCAGTACTTC. Amino acids: CSAAGQKTYEQYF.

Many counts were recorded for this clonotype. In DNA form, the CDR3 reads TGTGCCAGCAGTCAATACAGCGAGGGAGTATATAATTCACCCCTCCACTTT. This codes for CASSQYSEGVYNSPLHF. The chain recombines TRBV6-2 or TRBV6-3 with TRBJ1-6; D unclear. Trimming removed 5 bases at V and 4 bases at J, with 18 bases between. Germline V gene lookup returns CDR1 MNHEY and CDR2 SVGEGT. The CDR3 runs 17 residues.